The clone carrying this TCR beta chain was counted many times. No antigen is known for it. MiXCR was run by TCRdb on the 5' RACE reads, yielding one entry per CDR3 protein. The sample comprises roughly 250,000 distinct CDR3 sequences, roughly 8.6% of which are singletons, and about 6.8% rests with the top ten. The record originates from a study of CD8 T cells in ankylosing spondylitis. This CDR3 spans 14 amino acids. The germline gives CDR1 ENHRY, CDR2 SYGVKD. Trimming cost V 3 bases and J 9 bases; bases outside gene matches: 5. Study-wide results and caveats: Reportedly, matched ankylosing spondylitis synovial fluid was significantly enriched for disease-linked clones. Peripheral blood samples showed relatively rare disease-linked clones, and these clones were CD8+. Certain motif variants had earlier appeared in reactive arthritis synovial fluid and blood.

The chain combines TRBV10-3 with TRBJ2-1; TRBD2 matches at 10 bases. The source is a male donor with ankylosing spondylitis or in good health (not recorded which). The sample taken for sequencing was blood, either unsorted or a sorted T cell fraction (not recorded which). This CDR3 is CAISEGLAGVEQFF. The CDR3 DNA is TGTGCCATCAGTGAAGGTCTAGCGGGAGTTGAGCAGTTCTTC.